The rows below give T cell receptor beta chains drawn from one sample of a study of regulatory T cells in long-lasting Graves disease. TCRdb ran MiXCR on the multiplex PCR reads and lists one entry per CDR3 protein. The sample lists hundreds of thousands of distinct CDR3 sequences; roughly 15% were seen once. These data also formed part of another study, on T cells in Graves' hyperthyroidism and ophthalmopathy.

This sample comprised peripheral blood mononuclear cells (PBMCs), obtained at new diagnosis, from a patient treated with antithyroid drugs. These receptors all stem from a woman aged 25-40 years with Graves disease. Each CDR3 is given with its conserved first and last residue. Fields, in order: D gene, clone size, J gene, V gene, CDR3 DNA, CDR3 protein. A D gene is named only where the DNA matches it firmly. Clone size is shown for a subset of rows, as once, few, many or a class of expanded clone.

D: NA
size: once
J: TRBJ2-3
V: TRBV6-2/TRBV6-3
DNA: TGTGCCAGCAGTTACGAGGGGTTCGGCACAGATACGCAGTATTTT
CDR3: CASSYEGFGTDTQYF

D: NA
size: NA
J: TRBJ1-1
V: TRBV20-1
DNA: TGCAGTGCTAGAGGGGGGAGCACTGAAGCTTTCTTT
CDR3: CSARGGSTEAFF

D: NA
size: NA
J: TRBJ1-5
V: TRBV4-2
DNA: TGTGCCAGCAGCCCCTCCCCCCGGGGTGATCAGCCCCAGCATTTT
CDR3: CASSPSPRGDQPQHF

D: NA
size: few
J: TRBJ2-7
V: TRBV25-1
DNA: TGTGCCAGCAGTGAATACAGGGGAGGCTACGAGCAGTACTTC
CDR3: CASSEYRGGYEQYF

D: NA
size: many
J: TRBJ1-2
V: TRBV7-8
DNA: TGTGCCAGCAGCTCCAGACAGGCCGAGGGCTACACCTTC
CDR3: CASSSRQAEGYTF

D: NA
size: many
J: TRBJ2-3
V: TRBV7-2
DNA: TGTGCCAGCAGCTTTGGGGTTGGGAGCACAGATACGCAGTATTTT
CDR3: CASSFGVGSTDTQYF

D: NA
size: many
J: TRBJ1-3
V: TRBV12-3/TRBV12-4
DNA: TGTGCCAGCAGAACCACTGGAAACACCATATATTTT
CDR3: CASRTTGNTIYF

D: NA
size: few
J: TRBJ2-3
V: TRBV28
DNA: TGTGCCAGCAGTCCGCCCGACAGCAGCACAGATACGCAGTGTTTT
CDR3: CASSPPDSSTDTQCF

D: TRBD2
size: few
J: TRBJ2-1
V: TRBV28
DNA: TGTGCCAGCAGTGCCAGTCTAGATGGCGGGAGTAGTTACAATGAGCAGTTCTTC
CDR3: CASSASLDGGSSYNEQFF

D: TRBD1
size: many
J: TRBJ2-1
V: TRBV7-9
DNA: TGTGCCAGCAGCCCCCCGACAGGGGGCGCGGGGAATGAGCAGTTCTTC
CDR3: CASSPPTGGAGNEQFF

D: TRBD2
size: few
J: TRBJ2-7
V: TRBV30
DNA: TGTGCCTGGAGTAGCGGGAACTCCTACGAGCAGTACTTC
CDR3: CAWSSGNSYEQYF

D: NA
size: NA
J: TRBJ2-7
V: TRBV9
DNA: TGTGCCAGCAGCGGCCACGGCCACGAGCAGTACTTC
CDR3: CASSGHGHEQYF

D: NA
size: many
J: TRBJ1-5
V: TRBV12-3/TRBV12-4
DNA: TGTGCCAGCAGTCCCTCCGGGGGCAGGACCCAGCATTTT
CDR3: CASSPSGGRTQHF

D: NA
size: NA
J: TRBJ2-1
V: TRBV18
DNA: TGTGCCAGCTCACCTCTCGGACAGACGGCCTACAATGAGCAGTTCTTC
CDR3: CASSPLGQTAYNEQFF

D: NA
size: few
J: TRBJ2-7
V: TRBV4-1
DNA: TGCGCCAGCAGCCAAGGACCAGGGGGAGGGCCCCCCTACGAGCAGTACTTC
CDR3: CASSQGPGGGPPYEQYF

D: NA
size: many
J: TRBJ2-1
V: TRBV28
DNA: TGTGCCAGCACCAATGCCTACAATGAGCAGTTCTTC
CDR3: CASTNAYNEQFF

D: NA
size: many
J: TRBJ1-3
V: TRBV3-1
DNA: TGTGCCAGCAGCCATCTCTCTGGAAACACCATATATTTT
CDR3: CASSHLSGNTIYF

D: NA
size: many
J: TRBJ2-1
V: TRBV11-3
DNA: TGTGCCAGCAGCTCCGACGGAAGCTCCTACAATGAGCAGTTCTTC
CDR3: CASSSDGSSYNEQFF

D: TRBD1
size: NA
J: TRBJ2-7
V: TRBV20-1
DNA: TGCAGTGCGAGTTCCAGGGGGCTTAAGGGAGAGCAGTACTTC
CDR3: CSASSRGLKGEQYF

D: TRBD2
size: few
J: TRBJ2-7
V: TRBV10-3
DNA: TGTGCCATCAGTGAGTCTGGGGGGGGTCCCTACGAGCAGTACTTC
CDR3: CAISESGGGPYEQYF

D: NA
size: many
J: TRBJ1-1
V: TRBV6-5
DNA: TGTGCCAGCAGTTACTCGAGAGGGCCCGGAGGTGAAGCTTTCTTT
CDR3: CASSYSRGPGGEAFF

D: NA
size: NA
J: TRBJ1-5
V: TRBV6-1
DNA: TGTGCCAGCAGCAGGACCTTTGAGGGCAATCAGCCCCAGCATTTT
CDR3: CASSRTFEGNQPQHF

D: NA
size: many
J: TRBJ2-5
V: TRBV18
DNA: TGTGCCAGCTCACTCGCTACGGTGGAGACCCAGTACTTC
CDR3: CASSLATVETQYF